The source of this T cell receptor (beta chain) is a study of T cells after somatic rescue of genetic block. The CDR3 is made up of 13 amino acids. Germline assignment: CDR1 SSHAT and CDR2 FNYEAQ (reference sequence). Profiling relied on immunoSEQ multiplex PCR, and the TCRdb table lists in-frame clones only, not all of them. The sample carries 55,000 to 75,000 clones, around 92% recorded once. A note on this clone: The junction shows a germline mismatch at one end, possibly a read error.

The receptor comes from a man aged 35 to 55. The sample consisted of peripheral blood mononuclear cells (PBMCs). The V and J genes are TRBV7-7 and TRBJ2-7; D uncertain. The CDR3 is CASSLVLSRVQYF. CDR3 DNA sequence: TGTGCTAGCAGCTTAGTTCTTTCCCGCGTGCAGTACTTC.